The following is a T cell receptor beta chain sequence with its context. Its antigen has not been determined. Base qualities are not provided; no much larger clone lies one nucleotide away. The data were taken from a study of T cell responses to AZD1222 COVID-19 vaccine (dated by TCRdb to the early 2020s). In terms of the full investigation: AZD1222 recipients given second doses at about 4 weeks or at about 12 weeks were pooled, since spike-specific TCR depth and breadth were not found to differ between the two schedules. A total of over 230 trial participants underwent TCR sequencing, of whom more than 200 had received two doses of AZD1222 and 26 had received two doses of the MenACWY control vaccine. Trial participants were enrolled by age into 18-55, 56-69 and 70-plus year subgroups, with around 150, 28 and 57 TCR-sequenced participants respectively. Overall study outcomes, separate from this receptor: No day 14 peak-response samples were available, so repertoires were characterized only after the peak T cell response. Nearly half of unique spike-specific TCRs reportedly recognized epitopes outside regions mutated in the B.1.351 and B.1.1.7 variants. Participants were mostly white British, with more females than males. The authors suggested clonal diversity may have been underestimated. Only a handful of AZD1222 recipients were SARS-CoV-2 seropositive at baseline, limiting conclusions about previously exposed vaccinees. A significant rise in spike-specific TCR breadth and depth was observed after two AZD1222 doses relative to day 0 and relative to MenACWY recipients. The whole spike protein was spanned by vaccine-associated CD4 TCRs, and dominant responses were seen in regions 160-218 and 743-854. In the small 56-69-year group, the increase in depth fell short of significance, most likely because of low power.

The CDR3 regions of human TCRbeta chains were subjected to immunosequencing. Turning to the authors' computational methods: Repertoire TCRs were matched against a reference library of SARS-CoV-2-specific TCRs generated with the MIRA antigen-specificity platform. Breadth meant the fraction of unique TCRs that were SARS-CoV-2-associated, whereas depth meant the fraction of total T cells that were SARS-CoV-2-associated. Using the MIRA data, every spike-specific TCR was mapped to the spike region that the TCR reacted to and assigned to either a CD4 or a CD8 class. Log10-transformed breadth and depth values were compared by one-way ANOVA with Sidak's multiple comparisons tests. TCRdb re-hosts the immuneACCESS table, in-frame sequences only. Its copies lack some clones; in the studies checked, an unresolved V gene accounts for under half of them, and the cause for the rest is not known. V and J calls and clone size come straight from that table; D and trimming were deduced from the DNA. Counted in this sample were around 120,000 clones; around 87% of them appeared once. The top ten hold around 1.2% of the sample.

A distance of 5 bases separates the germline ends of V and J, which lose 3 bases and 6 bases respectively. The CDR3 runs 11 residues from the cysteine to the phenylalanine. The entry retains the CDR3 DNA only, 33 bases that are in frame from base 1. The germline V gene (reference sequence) sets CDR1 to LNHDA and CDR2 to SQIVND. Interpreted using the paper, the time point label stands for: baseline before first vaccination. Vaccinee samples came from UK trials COV001 and COV002, including a single-blind randomized controlled phase 2/3 trial of AZD1222 (ChAdOx1 nCoV-19) in healthy adults. Trial participant PBMC samples were collected at day 0 and day 28 after the second dose for TCRbeta chain sequencing.

The sequences come from peripheral blood, collected on day 0 of AZD1222 vaccination. This receptor was identified in an adult in good health. Recombination joined TRBV19 with TRBJ1-1; no D gene is confidently identified. The nucleotide sequence reads TGTGCCAGTAGTATGATCTCTGAAGCTTTCTTT. Translated, it reads CASSMISEAFF.